These 10 T cell receptor beta chains originate from one sample sequenced in a study of monozygotic twins with inflammatory bowel disease. TCRdb reprocessed the 5' RACE reads and reports one entry per CDR3 protein, with no DNA. The listing records 160,000 or so distinct CDR3 sequences. Sequencing was carried out using blood. The receptors were sampled from a human donor with ulcerative colitis or Crohn's disease, or a healthy co-twin of an affected twin (not recorded which).

The gene calls are TRBV5-5 and TRBJ2-3; TCRdb reports TRBD2, a call that lacks DNA to check it against. In germline, CDR1 is SGHKS, CDR2 YYEKEE (reference sequence). This CDR3 contains 17 residues. CDR3 in amino acids: CASSSSPVAGVTDTQYF. Using reference TRBV5-5 and TRBJ2-3 for the parts outside the CDR3, the full variable domain is DAGVTQSPTHLIKTRGQQVTLRCSPISGHKSVSWYQQVLGQGPQFIFQYYEKEERGRGNFPDRFSARQFPNYSSELNVNALLLGDSALYLCASSSSPVAGVTDTQYFGPGTRLTVL.

CDR3 residues: CASSPVGSQPQHF. The V gene is TRBV12-3 or TRBV12-4, the J gene TRBJ1-5. The CDR3 spans 13 residues.

The V gene is TRBV15, the J gene TRBJ1-4; TCRdb gives TRBD1 as the D gene, but with no DNA this cannot be confirmed. This CDR3 has 16 amino acids. CDR1 and CDR2 from the germline V gene are LNHNV and YYDKDF (reference sequence). This CDR3 is CATSRWGRTGDEKLFF. The complete variable domain, with remaining parts taken from reference TRBV15 and TRBJ1-4, reads DAMVIQNPRYQVTQFGKPVTLSCSQTLNHNVMYWYQQKSSQAPKLLFHYYDKDFNNEADTPDNFQSRRPNTSFCFLDIRSPGLGDTAMYLCATSRWGRTGDEKLFFGSGTQLSVL.

This chain connects TRBV5-1 to TRBJ2-3; TCRdb outputs TRBD2, but without DNA this stays unchecked. This CDR3 region has 18 residues. Germline V CDR1 and CDR2: SGHRS, YFSETQ. The CDR3 reads CASSRSLAGAELTDTQYF.

The chain is built from TRBV20-1 and TRBJ1-1; the TRBD1 assignment by TCRdb is unverifiable without DNA. The CDR3 runs 15 residues. Germline V gene data show CDR1 as DFQATT and CDR2 as SNEGSKA (reference sequence). CDR3 protein: CSAKSPWGRHSEAFF.

The J gene is TRBJ1-4, the V gene TRBV18; TCRdb returns TRBD1, unconfirmable since there is no DNA. The CDR3 totals 14 residues. CDR1 and CDR2 from the germline V gene are KGHSH and LQKENI. This CDR3 is CASSPRGQGEKLFF.

This chain uses TRBV5-1 with TRBJ2-7. The V gene's germline CDR1 is SGHRS and CDR2 YFSETQ. The CDR3 has 14 residues. CDR3 loop: CASSLVQSAYEQYF.

The chain uses TRBV29-1 and TRBJ2-5; TCRdb lists TRBD1, though no DNA is available to test this call. Germline CDR1 reads SQVTM; CDR2 reads ANQGSEA. This CDR3 comprises 14 residues. CDR3: CSAEDRVNWETQYF.

The chain joins TRBV7-9 to TRBJ1-1; TCRdb proposes TRBD1, but this gene call is untestable without DNA. This CDR3 spans 15 amino acids. In germline, CDR1 is SEHNR, CDR2 FQNEAQ (reference sequence). The CDR3: CASSHVPGPNTEAFF.

V and J are TRBV6-5 and TRBJ2-6. The CDR3 sequence is 13 residues long. CDR1 and CDR2 from the germline V gene are MNHEY and SVGAGI. The CDR3 protein is CASRQSGANVLTF.